This T cell receptor beta chain is from a study of Ad26.COV2.S vaccination and SARS-CoV-2 variants. Overall study: Ad26.COV2.S shots went into the muscle once or twice, 56 days apart.

TCRdb's table, derived via immunoSEQ multiplex PCR, lists solely in-frame clones and lacks some. This table has over 450,000 clones, 80% to 90% appearing once. Regarding this clone: Its antigen is not known.

Treatment defined: about 20 received Ad26.COV2.S at low or high dose, single or two shots; about 5 received placebo; per-sample allocation not given. It was on day 63 after the first vaccine or placebo injection that samples were taken. This Boston cohort included adults aged 18-55 years. Participants' vaccine, an Ad26 vector, delivered Wuhan-strain SARS-CoV-2 spike. Regarding the study as a whole: Reported post-vaccination CD8+ and CD4+ T cell responses to spike showed substantial breadth.

The clonotype comes from a person aged 18-60 years who received the Ad26.COV2.S COVID-19 vaccine or a placebo. The material was peripheral blood, obtained in a trial of Ad26.COV2.S vaccine versus placebo.

This CDR3 is CASSSRAGGHNEQFF. CDR3 bases: TGTGCCAGCAGCTCCCGAGCGGGGGGCCACAATGAGCAGTTCTTC. The rearrangement links TRBV7-2 to TRBJ2-1; 9 positions match TRBD2. CDR3 length: 15 residues. The ends lost 4 bases at V and 5 bases at J; junction bases unmatched: 6. Per the germline V gene, CDR1 is SGHTA and CDR2 is FQGNSA.